Sequencing of this T cell receptor beta chain was carried out in a study of cytomegalovirus exposure and HLA in healthy donors. General study points: A later analysis appeared to link common viral pathogens to several of the most significant clusters. Later analysis reportedly placed an Asian-associated ancestry cluster below the roughly 600-donor mean in N-insertions. Investigators reported 150 to 200 TCR beta chains as tied to cytomegalovirus.

It was with 60 Vbeta and 13 Jbeta primers that the PCR ran. Sequencing used immunoSEQ multiplex PCR; TCRdb keeps in-frame clones, though not all of them. The profile shows 100,000 to 150,000 clones, around 78% of them singletons. Germline V CDR1 and CDR2: GTSNPN, SVGIG (reference sequence). CDR3 length equals 13 residues. With 5 bases removed from V and 7 bases from J, the gap between germline ends came to 17 bases. About this clone: Antigen specificity is unknown.

V is TRBV30 and J is TRBJ2-5, with a weak D call TRBD2 (7 bases). This clonotype originated in a young man in good health and CMV-seropositive. The sequenced sample consisted of PBMCs. The CDR3 DNA follows: TGTGCCTGGGGGCGGGGGCCGGAAGGGACCCAGTACTTC. Its translation: CAWGRGPEGTQYF.